The rows below give T cell receptor beta chains drawn from one sample of a study of T cell responses to AZD1222 COVID-19 vaccine. Sequencing used immunoSEQ multiplex PCR; TCRdb keeps in-frame clones, though not all of them. Of about 110,000 clones listed, 75% to 90% are singletons. The specimen was peripheral blood, collected on day 0 of AZD1222 vaccination. All receptors come from an adult in good health. The conserved cysteine and the conserved F or W are not part of the CDR3 here. Each record gives: V gene, CDR3 protein.

TRBV10-3	AIRGDRGINYGYT
TRBV6-5	ASSYSTGGGQPQH
TRBV6-4	ASLCCGGLTSYNSPLH
TRBV7-3	ASSLSATNYGYT
TRBV7-9	ASTRDRTEEKLF
TRBV19	ATGQIYNSPLH
TRBV24-1	ATSAPGTGALYEQY
TRBV28	ASSSEPWTDNSPLH
TRBV24-1	ATSDPRQPNTQY
TRBV7-2	ASSLAGRATYEQY
TRBV27	ASSLSVHGGTGGSYGYT
TRBV30	AWSPGGSGNEQF
TRBV7-2	ASSLATDEQY
TRBV10-2	ASSDLGTGAGSYEQY
TRBV4-2	ASSQDWAVPEAF
TRBV12-3/TRBV12-4	ASKGVWTEAF
TRBV18	ASSPQPLRSGNTIY
TRBV4-3	ASSQDRRIQY
TRBV5-1	ASSPPSGGTDTQY
TRBV5-6	ASSLAGNGPLH
TRBV19	ASTGTSSNQPQH
TRBV5-4	ASSPGQGQGGYT
TRBV7-6	ASSLQTGANTGELF
TRBV5-4	ASSEEGAFQPQH
TRBV6-6	ASSYSAQVNTEAF
TRBV6-2/TRBV6-3	ASSYLADTQY
TRBV19	ASKKAGGPDEQF
TRBV3-1/TRBV3-2	ASSPQTSGETQY
TRBV5-1	ASSLGQANSGNTIY
TRBV4-3	ASSQQIWGSNF
TRBV3-1/TRBV3-2	ASSQELLPYEQY
TRBV30	AWSVRQVDQPQH
TRBV7-2	ASSYTFRGGDYGYT
TRBV5-1	ASTFSGGNSPLH
TRBV29-1	SARGSIYNEQF
TRBV28	ASRPHLGTDPSGANVLT
TRBV28	ASTPLDRTLPYT
TRBV4-2	ASSQESSLPDTQY
TRBV19	ATQGMNTEAF
TRBV7-2	ASSLQGQLNTEAF
TRBV24-1	ATSDPDSNQPQH